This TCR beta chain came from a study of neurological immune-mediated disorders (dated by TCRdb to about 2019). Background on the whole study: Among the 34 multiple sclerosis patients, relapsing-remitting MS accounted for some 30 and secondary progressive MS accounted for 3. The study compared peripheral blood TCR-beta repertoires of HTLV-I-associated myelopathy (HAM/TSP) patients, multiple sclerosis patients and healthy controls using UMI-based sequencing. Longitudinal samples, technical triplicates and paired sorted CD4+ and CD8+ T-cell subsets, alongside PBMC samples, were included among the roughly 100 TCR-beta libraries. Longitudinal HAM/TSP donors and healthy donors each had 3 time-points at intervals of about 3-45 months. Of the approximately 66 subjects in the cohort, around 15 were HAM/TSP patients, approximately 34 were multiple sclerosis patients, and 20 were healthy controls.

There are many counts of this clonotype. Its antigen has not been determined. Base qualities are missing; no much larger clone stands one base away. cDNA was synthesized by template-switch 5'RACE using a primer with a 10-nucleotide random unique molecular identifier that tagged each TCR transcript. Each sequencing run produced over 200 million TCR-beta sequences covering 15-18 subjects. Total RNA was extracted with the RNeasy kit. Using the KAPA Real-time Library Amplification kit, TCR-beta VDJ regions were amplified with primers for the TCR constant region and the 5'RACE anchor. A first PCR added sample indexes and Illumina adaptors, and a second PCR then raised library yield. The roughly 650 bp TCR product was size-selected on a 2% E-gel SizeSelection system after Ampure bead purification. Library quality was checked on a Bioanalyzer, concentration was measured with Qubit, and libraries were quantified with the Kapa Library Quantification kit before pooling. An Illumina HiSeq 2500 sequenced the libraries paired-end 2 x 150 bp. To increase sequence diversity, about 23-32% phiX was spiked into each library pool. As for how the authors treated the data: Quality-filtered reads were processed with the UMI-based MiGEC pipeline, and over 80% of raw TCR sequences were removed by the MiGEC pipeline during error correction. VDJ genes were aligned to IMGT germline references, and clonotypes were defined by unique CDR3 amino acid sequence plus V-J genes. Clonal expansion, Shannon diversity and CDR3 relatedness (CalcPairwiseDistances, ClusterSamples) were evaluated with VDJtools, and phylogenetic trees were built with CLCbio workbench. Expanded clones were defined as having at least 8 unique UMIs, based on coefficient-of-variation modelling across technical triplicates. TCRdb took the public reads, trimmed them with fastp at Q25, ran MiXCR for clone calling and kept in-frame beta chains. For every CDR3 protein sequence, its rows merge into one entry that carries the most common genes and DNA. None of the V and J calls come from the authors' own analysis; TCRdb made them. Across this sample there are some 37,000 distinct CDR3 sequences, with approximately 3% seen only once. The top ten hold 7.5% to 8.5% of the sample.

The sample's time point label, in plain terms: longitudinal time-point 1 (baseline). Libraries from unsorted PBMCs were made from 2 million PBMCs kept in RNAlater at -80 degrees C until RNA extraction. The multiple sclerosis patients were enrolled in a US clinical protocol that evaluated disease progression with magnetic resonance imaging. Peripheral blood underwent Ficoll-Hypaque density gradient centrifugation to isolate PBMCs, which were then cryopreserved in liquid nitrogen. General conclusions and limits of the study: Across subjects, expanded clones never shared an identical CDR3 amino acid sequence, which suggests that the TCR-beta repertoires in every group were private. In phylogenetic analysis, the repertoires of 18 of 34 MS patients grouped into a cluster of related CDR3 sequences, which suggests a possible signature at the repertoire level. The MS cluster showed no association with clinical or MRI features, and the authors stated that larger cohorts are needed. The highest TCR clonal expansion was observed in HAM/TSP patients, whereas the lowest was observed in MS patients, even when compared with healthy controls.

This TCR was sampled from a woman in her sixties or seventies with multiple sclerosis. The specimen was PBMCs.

In nucleotide form, the sequence is TGTGCCACCGGGGGCCTAGCCGCCTATGGCTACACCTTC. Translation gives CATGGLAAYGYTF. The chain is made from TRBV3-1 and TRBJ1-2; tentative D gene TRBD1, with 6 bases matching. Sequences LGHDT (CDR1) and YNNKEL (CDR2) are obtained from the germline V gene (reference sequence). Reading from cysteine to phenylalanine, the CDR3 counts 13 amino acids. Only the CDR3 DNA stays, 39 bases, in frame from base 1. V is reduced by 10 bases and J by 4 bases, leaving a spacing of 16 bases between them. The full variable domain, with segments outside the CDR3 supplied by the reference TRBV3-1 and TRBJ1-2 proteins, appears as DTAVSQTPKYLVTQMGNDKSIKCEQNLGHDTMYWYKQDSKKFLKIMFSYNNKELIINETVPNRFSPKSPDKAHLNLHINSLELGDSAVYFCATGGLAAYGYTFGSGTRLTVV.